The 26 T cell receptor beta chains given below trace back to one sample, sequenced in a study of blood T cells in healthy people across ages (dated by TCRdb to about 2015). To prepare the library, 5' RACE was applied. Sequencing relied on an Illumina HiSeq 2500. A second PCR of about 7 to 12 cycles was run with a J-beta primer mix and a sample-barcoded 5' primer. Clones were called with MiXCR by TCRdb after fastp trimmed the public reads at Q25, and only in-frame beta chains were retained. Rows merge per CDR3 protein into single entries with the most common DNA and genes. The sample table records almost 800,000 distinct CDR3 sequences; roughly 64% of these occur just once. Approximately 21% of the sample is held by the ten biggest clonotypes. The source material was blood. These receptors were obtained from a man aged 25 to 45 in good health.

The chain has TRBV7-9 and TRBJ1-4; D gene ambiguous. Trimming removed 4 bases from V and 0 bases from J, with 9 bases in between. The CDR3 sequence is 15 residues long. Germline CDR1 and CDR2: SEHNR and FQNEAQ (reference sequence). CDR3 bases: TGTGCCAGCAGCTCCTCAAGAGCAACTAATGAAAAACTGTTTTTT. This gives the protein CASSSSRATNEKLFF. The whole variable domain, remainder taken from reference TRBV7-9 and TRBJ1-4, is DTGVSQNPRHKITKRGQNVTFRCDPISEHNRLYWYRQTLGQGPEFLTYFQNEAQLEKSRLLSDRFSAERPKGSFSTLEIQRTEQGDSAMYLCASSSSRATNEKLFFGSGTQLSVL.

The chain couples TRBV29-1 to TRBJ2-3; 10 positions match TRBD2. The CDR3 consists of 16 residues. The V gene end was trimmed by 8 bases and the J gene end by 8 bases; junction bases not matched to a gene: 19. Germline CDR1 is SQVTM and CDR2 is ANQGSEA. The CDR3 nucleotides read TGCAGCCGGTGGGGGCCCAGCGGGAGGGCAGCGGGTACGCAGTATTTT. Translating it yields CSRWGPSGRAAGTQYF.

The sample holds a few counts of this clonotype. This rearrangement joins TRBV4-3 to TRBJ1-6; maybe TRBD1 (6 bases). Germline-derived CDR1 and CDR2 are LGHNA and YSLEER. Trimming cost V 3 bases and J 14 bases, with 17 bases left between them. The CDR3 is 14 amino acids. Here the CDR3 reads CASSQGHQLGTLHF. CDR3 nucleotide sequence: TGCGCCAGCAGCCAGGGACACCAACTCGGCACCCTCCACTTT.

The V call is TRBV7-2, the J call TRBJ2-5, with 11 bases aligning to TRBD1. V lost 4 bases, J lost 4 bases, and 5 bases stayed unmatched. Germline V lookup: CDR1 SGHTA, CDR2 FQGNSA. CDR3 length: 15 amino acids. The CDR3 reads CASSYLGQGAETQYF. The CDR3 DNA is TGTGCCAGCAGCTACCTAGGACAGGGGGCAGAGACCCAGTACTTC.

The count of this clonotype is one. This chain joins TRBV30 and TRBJ2-1, with D tentatively TRBD2 (7 bases). In germline, CDR1 is GTSNPN, CDR2 SVGIG (reference sequence). The CDR3 loop spans 14 amino acids. Trimming removed 2 bases from V and 2 bases from J, with 10 bases in between. The CDR3 nucleotides are TGTGCCTGGAGTAGCGGGGACACCTACAATGAGCAGTTCTTC. Encoded protein: CAWSSGDTYNEQFF. Complete variable domain (other parts from reference TRBV30 and TRBJ2-1): SQTIHQWPATLVQPVGSPLSLECTVEGTSNPNLYWYRQAAGRGLQLLFYSVGIGQISSEVPQNLSASRPQDRQFILSSKKLLLSDSGFYLCAWSSGDTYNEQFFGPGTRLTVL.

The rearrangement links TRBV10-3 to TRBJ2-1; perhaps TRBD2 as D (7 bases). The CDR3 runs 14 residues. Trimming took 10 bases from V and 1 from J, leaving 14 bases between them. Germline V gives CDR1 ENHRY, CDR2 SYGVKD. The CDR3 spells CASGQRGSYNEQFF. The CDR3 DNA sequence: TGTGCCAGCGGACAGCGGGGATCCTACAATGAGCAGTTCTTC.

The chain recombines TRBV7-9 with TRBJ2-5; 8 bases match TRBD2. The J call may be mistaken, given a closer DNA end match to TRBJ2-7. CDR1 and CDR2 from the germline V gene are SEHNR and FQNEAQ (reference sequence). The CDR3 loop spans 14 amino acids. Here the CDR3 reads CASEAGATPSEQYF. CDR3 coding DNA: TGTGCCAGTGAAGCGGGGGCGACGCCCTCCGAGCAGTACTTC.

J is TRBJ2-7 and V is TRBV21-1; the table names TRBD1, a call not compared with the DNA. TRBV21-1 represents a pseudogene. The CDR3 is made up of 16 amino acids. The CDR3: CASSKGGGTGGDEQYF. The CDR3, as DNA: TGTGCCAGCAGCAAAGGAGGGGGGACAGGGGGCGACGAGCAGTACTTC.

This clonotype was detected only a few times. The V gene is TRBV20-1, the J gene TRBJ2-3; no definite D call. The germline CDR1 and CDR2 sequences are DFQATT and SNEGSKA (reference sequence). This CDR3 region has 14 residues. Trimming shortened V by 3 bases and J by 0 bases, and 10 bases separated the two germline ends. The CDR3: CSASVATSTDTQYF. The CDR3 nucleotides read TGCAGTGCTAGCGTGGCAACCAGCACAGATACGCAGTATTTT.

V is TRBV7-2 and J is TRBJ1-1; 8 bases line up with TRBD1. The CDR3 contains 13 residues. Trimming cost V 5 bases and J 7 bases; bases outside gene matches: 6. Per germline, CDR1 SGHTA and CDR2 FQGNSA. The CDR3 sequence: CASSPGGQGEAFF. For the CDR3, the DNA is TGTGCCAGCAGCCCAGGTGGACAGGGTGAAGCTTTCTTT.

This clonotype was seen more than once but under ten times. This sequence joins TRBV3-1 and TRBJ2-5; D is uncertain. The closer fit of TRBJ2-7 to the DNA end suggests the J call may be wrong. The V gene's germline CDR1 is LGHDT and CDR2 YNNKEL (reference sequence). This CDR3 region has 11 residues. The CDR3 is CASSHGGEQYF. The CDR3 DNA follows: TGTGCCAGCAGCCATGGTGGCGAGCAGTACTTC.

This chain uses TRBV5-1 with TRBJ1-2, with TRBD1 identical over 8 bases. The germline gives CDR1 SGHRS, CDR2 YFSETQ. The CDR3 length is 15 residues. V shed 4 bases and J 8 bases; nucleotides not matched to a gene: 13. The CDR3 loop is CASSPRTGTGYGYTF. In DNA, the CDR3 is TGCGCCAGCAGCCCCCGGACAGGGACCGGGTACGGCTACACCTTC.

V gene TRBV12-3 or TRBV12-4 combines with J gene TRBJ2-1; 10 bases map to TRBD2. The CDR3 is made up of 16 amino acids. V lost 2 bases and J lost 13; bases outside the gene matches: 14. CDR3 protein: CASSLSTGLADRTQFF. As DNA, the CDR3 is TGTGCCAGCAGTTTATCCACCGGACTAGCGGATAGGACCCAGTTCTTC.

This chain joins TRBV6-1 and TRBJ2-2; 14 nucleotides agree with TRBD2. Germline CDR1 is MNHNS and CDR2 is SASEGT. J lost 8 bases, V lost 6 bases, and 5 bases had no gene match. This CDR3 comprises 15 residues. The CDR3 coding sequence is TGTGCCAGCAGGCCGGGACTAGCGGGAGTTGGGGAGCTGTTTTTT. Translated: CASRPGLAGVGELFF.

J is TRBJ2-1 and V is TRBV27; a possible D gene is TRBD2 (5 bases). CDR3 length: 15 residues. Germline lookup yields CDR1 MNHEY and CDR2 SMNVEV (reference sequence). V was clipped by 5 bases and J by 6 bases, with 17 bases between them. The CDR3 DNA follows: TGTGCCAGCAGTGGGGATCTAGCCCCAGGCAATGAGCAGTTCTTC. Translating gives CASSGDLAPGNEQFF.

The rearrangement uses TRBV28 and TRBJ2-7, with D possibly TRBD1 on 5 matching bases. Matching the DNA end better, TRBJ2-5 makes the J call doubtful. CDR3 size: 13 residues. Germline CDR1 and CDR2: MDHEN and SYDVKM. CDR3 in amino acids: CASSYRSRETQYF. CDR3 coding DNA: TGTGCCAGCAGTTACAGGAGTCGGGAGACCCAGTACTTC.

The chain uses TRBV24-1 and TRBJ2-1; either TRBD1 or TRBD2 may fit D (5 bases each). The length of the CDR3 is 16 residues. Trimming removed 3 bases at V and 7 bases at J, with 18 bases between. CDR1 is KGHDR and CDR2 is SFDVKD in the germline V gene. The CDR3 sequence is CATSDGAALGPNEQFF. The CDR3, as DNA: TGTGCCACCAGTGATGGGGCGGCACTAGGGCCAAATGAGCAGTTCTTC.

This rearrangement joins TRBV6-1 to TRBJ2-7; 8 nucleotides agree with TRBD1. V trimming: 5 bases; J trimming: 4 bases; junction bases outside the gene matches: 10. The CDR3 sequence is 15 residues long. The germline CDR1 and CDR2 sequences are MNHNS and SASEGT. The CDR3 region has the DNA TGTGCCAGCAGTCCTCTCAACAGGGGGAGGTACGAGCAGTACTTC. As protein: CASSPLNRGRYEQYF.

This clonotype has a handful of counts. CDR3 loop: CASSSQGAGQPQHF. DNA for the CDR3: TGTGCCAGCAGCAGTCAGGGGGCAGGTCAGCCCCAGCATTTT. V usage is TRBV25-1 and J usage is TRBJ1-5; 8 bases match TRBD1. The CDR3 consists of 14 residues. The germline V gene has CDR1 MGHDK and CDR2 SYGVNS. The J segment lost 6 bases and the V segment lost 6 bases, leaving 7 bases of the junction unmatched.

This clonotype was seen only a few times. The V and J genes are TRBV28 and TRBJ2-5; tentatively, D is TRBD1 or TRBD2 (6 bases each). The J call may not be correct, given that the DNA end is closer to TRBJ2-7. The CDR3 is made up of 15 amino acids. CDR1 and CDR2 from the germline V gene are MDHEN and SYDVKM. CDR3 sequence (DNA): TGTGCCAGCAGTCTAGGAGGGGGTGATACCTACGAGCAGTACTTC. Translation gives CASSLGGGDTYEQYF.

The V and J genes are TRBV7-2 and TRBJ1-2, with TRBD1 matching over 7 bases. Trimming removed 2 bases from V and 5 bases from J; junction bases left unmatched: 11. The CDR3 spans 16 residues. Germline V CDR1 and CDR2: SGHTA, FQGNSA. CDR3 residues: CASSLHTGVGLYGYTF. In DNA, the CDR3 is TGTGCCAGCAGCTTACACACAGGGGTCGGGCTTTATGGCTACACCTTC. The full variable domain, rest sourced from reference TRBV7-2 and TRBJ1-2, is GAGVSQSPSNKVTEKGKDVELRCDPISGHTALYWYRQSLGQGLEFLIYFQGNSAPDKSGLPSDRFSAERTGGSVSTLTIQRTQQEDSAVYLCASSLHTGVGLYGYTFGSGTRLTVV.

V gene TRBV2 combines with J gene TRBJ2-1; D might be TRBD1 or TRBD2, each matching 5 bases. CDR1 is SNHLY, CDR2 FYNNEI, per germline. The CDR3 is 12 amino acids. Trimming left V 6 bases short and J 9 bases short, with 12 bases between. Here the CDR3 DNA reads TGTGCCAGCAGGGAGGACACGACTGAGCAGTTCTTC. As protein: CASREDTTEQFF. Supplemented by reference TRBV2 and TRBJ2-1, the full variable domain reads EPEVTQTPSHQVTQMGQEVILRCVPISNHLYFYWYRQILGQKVEFLVSFYNNEISEKSEIFDDQFSVERPDGSNFTLKIRSTKLEDSAMYFCASREDTTEQFFGPGTRLTVL.

This clonotype was seen only a few times. This CDR3 reads CSVLGERGGYNEQFF. The CDR3 DNA follows: TGCAGCGTTCTGGGAGAGCGGGGGGGTTACAATGAGCAGTTCTTC. The V gene is TRBV29-1, the J gene TRBJ2-1, with TRBD2 matching over 10 bases. J gave up 4 bases and V 5 bases, and 8 bases lay outside the gene matches. There are 15 residues in the CDR3. Germline V gives CDR1 SQVTM, CDR2 ANQGSEA.

The V and J genes are TRBV7-9 and TRBJ1-5; the D gene is possibly TRBD1 (6 bases). V shed 5 bases and J shed 6 bases, with 20 bases lying between them. CDR3 length: 16 residues. The V gene's germline CDR1 is SEHNR and CDR2 FQNEAQ (reference sequence). CDR3 sequence reads: CASSPGLGGGSQPQHF. DNA for the CDR3: TGTGCCAGCAGCCCGGGCCTTGGGGGCGGGAGTCAGCCCCAGCATTTT.

The sample holds a few counts of this clonotype. The V call is TRBV20-1, the J call TRBJ2-2, with TRBD1 as a possible D gene (5 bases). CDR3 size: 14 residues. Germline V gene lookup returns CDR1 DFQATT and CDR2 SNEGSKA (reference sequence). The V end was cut by 3 bases, the J end by 2 bases, with 10 bases between. The CDR3 coding sequence is TGCAGTGCTAGGGGGCCCACTAACACCGGGGAGCTGTTTTTT. Its protein product is CSARGPTNTGELFF.

The chain recombines TRBV20-1 with TRBJ1-4; D unresolved. The V end was cut by 3 bases, the J end by 3 bases, with 11 bases between. Germline V CDR1 and CDR2: DFQATT, SNEGSKA (reference sequence). CDR3 length: 14 amino acids. The CDR3 DNA sequence: TGCAGTGCTAGGCTCCCGGTGCCTAATGAAAAACTGTTTTTT. Its protein is CSARLPVPNEKLFF.